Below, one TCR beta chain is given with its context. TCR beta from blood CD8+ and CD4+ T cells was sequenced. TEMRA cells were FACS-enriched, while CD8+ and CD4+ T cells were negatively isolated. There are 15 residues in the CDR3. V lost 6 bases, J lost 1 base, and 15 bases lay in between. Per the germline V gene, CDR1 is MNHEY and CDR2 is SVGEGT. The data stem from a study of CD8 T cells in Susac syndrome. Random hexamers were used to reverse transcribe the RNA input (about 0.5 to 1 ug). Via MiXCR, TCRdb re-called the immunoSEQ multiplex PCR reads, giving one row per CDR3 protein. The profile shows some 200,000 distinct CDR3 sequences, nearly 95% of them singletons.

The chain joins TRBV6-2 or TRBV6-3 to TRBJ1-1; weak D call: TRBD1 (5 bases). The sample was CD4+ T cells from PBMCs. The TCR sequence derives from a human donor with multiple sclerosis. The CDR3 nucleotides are TGTGCCAGCAGACGCCCCGGGACGGGGAACACTGAAGCTTTCTTT. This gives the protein CASRRPGTGNTEAFF.